This TCR beta chain was recovered during a study of human T cells and chemical hapten exposure. CDR1 WSHSY and CDR2 SAAADI come from the germline V gene. This CDR3 is built from 12 residues. V shed 7 bases and J shed 4 bases, with 8 bases lying between them. This clonotype was seen only a few times. MiXCR, run by TCRdb on the RACE reads, gives a single entry per CDR3 protein. The profile shows 300,000 to 400,000 distinct CDR3 sequences, 4.5% to 6% of them singletons. The time point was: pre-sensitization, week 0. Treatment here: therapeutic diphenylcyclopropenone sensitization with weekly scalp DPC. The receptor was isolated from a woman in her forties or fifties with alopecia areata. Some clones in this sample may be carry-over from other donors' samples. This chain uses TRBV10-2 with TRBJ2-1; D gene unclear. The sample consisted of whole blood, taken in connection with sensitization to the hapten diphenylcyclopropenone (DPC). CDR3 DNA sequence: TGCGCCAGCAAAGTAACTTACAATGAGCAGTTCTTC. It yields the protein CASKVTYNEQFF.